This T cell receptor beta chain was obtained from a study of cytomegalovirus exposure and HLA in healthy donors. About this clone: The antigen remains unidentified.

It was with 60 Vbeta and 13 Jbeta primers that the PCR ran. Sequencing used immunoSEQ multiplex PCR; TCRdb keeps in-frame clones, though not all of them. This table has 120,000 or so clones, approximately 17% appearing once. Study-level results: It was shown in a later analysis that HLA-associated TCR beta chains were more clonally expanded than other, equally common chains. Sequencing had likely introduced a cluster of highly shared sequence variants as an artifact.

Material: PBMCs. This clonotype was obtained from a female donor in good health and CMV-seropositive.

CDR3 in DNA: TGCGCCAGCAGCTTTACCGGGACAGGGGGCTACGAGCAGTACTTC. It translates to CASSFTGTGGYEQYF. The V and J genes are TRBV5-1 and TRBJ2-7; 11 nucleotides line up with TRBD1. CDR3 length: 15 residues. In germline, CDR1 is SGHRS, CDR2 YFSETQ. With 2 bases clipped from V and 3 bases from J, the junction kept 4 bases outside the gene matches.